These 7 T cell receptor beta chains were sequenced from one sample in a study of graft-versus-host responses after intestinal transplantation. Their recognized antigens are unknown. The repertoire was sequenced with immunoSEQ multiplex PCR; TCRdb's copy has only in-frame clones and lacks some. The data hold some 120,000 clones, with 85% to 95% observed a single time. The sample in question was unstimulated CD4+ T cells sorted from spleen or lymph node cells, obtained before transplant. The origin of the receptors is a human donor who was the organ donor for an intestinal transplant.

In nucleotides, the CDR3 is TGTGCCAGCTCAGCTCTCCCCCCCGGGACAGGCGCTTCTTCGGATGGCTACACCTTC. This sequence encodes CASSALPPGTGASSDGYTF. This chain connects TRBV18 to TRBJ1-2, with 8 bases matching TRBD1. The CDR3 contains 19 residues. Germline CDR1 and CDR2: KGHSH and LQKENI. Trimming cost V 5 bases and J 6 bases; bases outside gene matches: 23.

The gene calls are TRBV11-2 and TRBJ2-7, with D possibly called TRBD1 or TRBD2 (5 bases each). Germline lookup yields CDR1 SGHAT and CDR2 FQNNGV. This CDR3 comprises 15 residues. The V end lost 4 bases, the J end lost 2 bases, and 15 bases lay between the germline ends. The CDR3 DNA follows: TGTGCCAGCAGCTCAGAGGGACGGATCACCTACGAGCAGTACTTC. Translation gives CASSSEGRITYEQYF.

This clone was seen a single time. V usage is TRBV7-2 and J usage is TRBJ1-1; D gene ambiguous. The CDR3 runs 15 residues. Germline V gene sequence: CDR1 SGHTA, CDR2 FQGNSA. V was pared by 2 bases and J by 0 bases, with 10 bases between. Written as DNA, the CDR3 is TGTGCCAGCAGCTTACCCGGGCGGATGAACACTGAAGCTTTCTTT. Residues: CASSLPGRMNTEAFF.

The genes are TRBV5-1 and TRBJ2-5; 9 bases match TRBD1. The J call could be wrong; TRBJ2-7 is a better fit for the DNA end. This CDR3 has 15 residues. CDR1 and CDR2 (germline): SGHRS, YFSETQ. The CDR3 DNA reads as TGCGCCAGCAGCGCAGGGACAGGGAGAAACTACGAGCAGTACTTC. Translated: CASSAGTGRNYEQYF.

The rearrangement links TRBV10-3 to TRBJ2-7; 7 bases fit TRBD2. V was pared by 4 bases and J by 4 bases, with 7 bases of the junction left unmatched. The germline V gene has CDR1 ENHRY and CDR2 SYGVKD. The CDR3 extends over 14 amino acids. CDR3 in amino acids: CAISAGTTGYEQYF. DNA for the CDR3: TGTGCCATCAGTGCCGGGACTACGGGATACGAGCAGTACTTC.

J is TRBJ2-1 and V is TRBV2, with 9 bases that match TRBD1. Germline V lookup: CDR1 SNHLY, CDR2 FYNNEI. V lost 7 bases and J lost 2; bases outside the gene matches: 3. The CDR3 is 14 residues long. CDR3 protein: CASKTGGTYNEQFF. The CDR3 nucleotides are TGTGCCAGCAAGACAGGGGGGACCTACAATGAGCAGTTCTTC.

This clone was detected only once. The V and J genes are TRBV10-3 and TRBJ1-6; D perhaps matches TRBD1 (6 bases). Trimming cost V 8 bases and J 7 bases, with 12 bases left between them. Germline V CDR1 and CDR2: ENHRY, SYGVKD. The CDR3 length is 13 residues. Here the CDR3 DNA reads TGTGCCATCGTCGGACAGCCAAATTCACCCCTCCACTTT. This encodes CAIVGQPNSPLHF.